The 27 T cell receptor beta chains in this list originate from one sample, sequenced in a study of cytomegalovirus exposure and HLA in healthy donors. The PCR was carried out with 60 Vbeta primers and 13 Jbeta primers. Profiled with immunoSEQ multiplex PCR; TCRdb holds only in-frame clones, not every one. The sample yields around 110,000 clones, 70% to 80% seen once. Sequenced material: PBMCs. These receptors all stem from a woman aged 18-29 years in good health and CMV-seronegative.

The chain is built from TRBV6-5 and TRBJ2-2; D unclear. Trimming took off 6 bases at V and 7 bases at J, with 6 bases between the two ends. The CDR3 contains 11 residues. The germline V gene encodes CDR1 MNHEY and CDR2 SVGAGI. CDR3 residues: CASSPGGELFF. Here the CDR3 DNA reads TGTGCCAGCAGCCCGGGCGGGGAGCTGTTTTTT.

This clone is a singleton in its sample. The CDR3 region has the DNA TGTGCCAGCAGGAACATAGCGGGTGGGGGGGACCCCGGAACCTACGAGCAGTACTTC. Protein: CASRNIAGGGDPGTYEQYF. The chain uses TRBV28 and TRBJ2-7; 7 bases fit TRBD2. V lost 6 bases, J lost 2 bases, and 22 bases stayed unmatched. The CDR3 is 19 residues long. Germline CDR1 and CDR2: MDHEN and SYDVKM.

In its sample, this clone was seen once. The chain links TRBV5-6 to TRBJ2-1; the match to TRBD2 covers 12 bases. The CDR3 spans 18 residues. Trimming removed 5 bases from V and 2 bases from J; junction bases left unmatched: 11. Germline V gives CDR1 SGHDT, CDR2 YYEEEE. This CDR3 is CASSLGLAGGLTYNEQFF. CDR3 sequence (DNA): TGTGCCAGCAGTCTCGGTCTAGCGGGGGGGCTGACCTACAATGAGCAGTTCTTC.

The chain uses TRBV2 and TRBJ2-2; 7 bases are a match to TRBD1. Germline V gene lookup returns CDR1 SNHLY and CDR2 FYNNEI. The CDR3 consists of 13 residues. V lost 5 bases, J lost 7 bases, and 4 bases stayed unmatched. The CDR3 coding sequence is TGTGCCAGCAGTTTGACAGGGAACGGGGAGCTGTTTTTT. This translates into CASSLTGNGELFF.

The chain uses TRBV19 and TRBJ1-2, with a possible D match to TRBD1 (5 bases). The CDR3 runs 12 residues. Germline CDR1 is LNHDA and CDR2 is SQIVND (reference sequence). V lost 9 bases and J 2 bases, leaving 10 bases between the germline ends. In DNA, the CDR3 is TGTGCCAGGGTTACAGGCAACTATGGCTACACCTTC. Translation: CARVTGNYGYTF.

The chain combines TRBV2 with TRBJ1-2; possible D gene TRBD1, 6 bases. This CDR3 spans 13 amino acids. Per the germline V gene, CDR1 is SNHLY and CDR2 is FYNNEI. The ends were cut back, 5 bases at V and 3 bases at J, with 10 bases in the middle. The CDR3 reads CASSPQGYYGYTF. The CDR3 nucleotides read TGTGCCAGCAGTCCACAGGGCTACTATGGCTACACCTTC.

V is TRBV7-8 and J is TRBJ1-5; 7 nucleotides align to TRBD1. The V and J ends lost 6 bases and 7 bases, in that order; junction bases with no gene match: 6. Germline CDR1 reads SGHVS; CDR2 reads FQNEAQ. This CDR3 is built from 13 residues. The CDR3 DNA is TGTGCCAGCAGTCCAACAGGGGAACAGCCCCAGCATTTT. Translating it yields CASSPTGEQPQHF.

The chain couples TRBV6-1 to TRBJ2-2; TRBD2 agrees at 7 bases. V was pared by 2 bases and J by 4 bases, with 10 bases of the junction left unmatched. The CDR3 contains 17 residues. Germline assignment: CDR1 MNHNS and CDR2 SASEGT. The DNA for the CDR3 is TGTGCCAGCAGTGAATGGGGCGCCCCGGGGGGCACCGGGGAGCTGTTTTTT. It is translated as CASSEWGAPGGTGELFF.

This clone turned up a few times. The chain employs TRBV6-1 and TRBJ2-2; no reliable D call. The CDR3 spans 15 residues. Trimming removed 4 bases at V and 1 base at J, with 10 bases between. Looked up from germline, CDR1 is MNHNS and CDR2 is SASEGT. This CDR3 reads CASSGSRQNTGELFF. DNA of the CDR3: TGTGCCAGCAGTGGATCCCGACAGAACACCGGGGAGCTGTTTTTT.

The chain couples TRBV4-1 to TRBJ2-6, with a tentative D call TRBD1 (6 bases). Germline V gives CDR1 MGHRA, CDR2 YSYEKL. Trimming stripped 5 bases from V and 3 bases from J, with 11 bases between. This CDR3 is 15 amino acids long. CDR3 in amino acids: CASSSTGSGANVLTF. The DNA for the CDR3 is TGCGCCAGCAGCTCTACAGGGAGTGGGGCCAACGTCCTGACTTTC.

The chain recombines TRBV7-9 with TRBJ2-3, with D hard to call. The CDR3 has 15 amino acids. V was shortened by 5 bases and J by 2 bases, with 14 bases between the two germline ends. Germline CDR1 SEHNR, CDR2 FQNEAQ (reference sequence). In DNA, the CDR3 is TGTGCCAGCAGCCTCCAGGTTTCCCTCACAGATACGCAGTATTTT. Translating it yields CASSLQVSLTDTQYF. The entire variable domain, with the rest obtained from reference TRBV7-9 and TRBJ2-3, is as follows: DTGVSQNPRHKITKRGQNVTFRCDPISEHNRLYWYRQTLGQGPEFLTYFQNEAQLEKSRLLSDRFSAERPKGSFSTLEIQRTEQGDSAMYLCASSLQVSLTDTQYFGPGTRLTVL.

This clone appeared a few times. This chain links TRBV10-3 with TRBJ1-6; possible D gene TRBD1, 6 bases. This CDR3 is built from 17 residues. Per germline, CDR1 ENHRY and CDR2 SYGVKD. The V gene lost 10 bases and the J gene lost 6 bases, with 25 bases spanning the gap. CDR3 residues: CATKNRTPGVINSPLHF. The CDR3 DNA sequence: TGTGCCACGAAAAACCGGACCCCAGGGGTGATTAATTCACCCCTCCACTTT.

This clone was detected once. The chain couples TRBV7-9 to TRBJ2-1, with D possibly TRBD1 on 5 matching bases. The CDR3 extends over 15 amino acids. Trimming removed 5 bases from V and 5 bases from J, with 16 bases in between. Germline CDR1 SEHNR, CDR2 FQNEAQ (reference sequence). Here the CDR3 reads CASSPSPTGDNEQFF. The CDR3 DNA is TGTGCCAGCAGCCCGAGCCCAACAGGCGACAATGAGCAGTTCTTC. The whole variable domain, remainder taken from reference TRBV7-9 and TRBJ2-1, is DTGVSQNPRHKITKRGQNVTFRCDPISEHNRLYWYRQTLGQGPEFLTYFQNEAQLEKSRLLSDRFSAERPKGSFSTLEIQRTEQGDSAMYLCASSPSPTGDNEQFFGPGTRLTVL.

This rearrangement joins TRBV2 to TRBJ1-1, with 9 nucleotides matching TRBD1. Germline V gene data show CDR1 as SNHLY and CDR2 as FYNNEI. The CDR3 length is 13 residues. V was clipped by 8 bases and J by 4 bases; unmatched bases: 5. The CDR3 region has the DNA TGTGCCAGCTGCTGGGACAGGGCCACTGAAGCTTTCTTT. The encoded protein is CASCWDRATEAFF.

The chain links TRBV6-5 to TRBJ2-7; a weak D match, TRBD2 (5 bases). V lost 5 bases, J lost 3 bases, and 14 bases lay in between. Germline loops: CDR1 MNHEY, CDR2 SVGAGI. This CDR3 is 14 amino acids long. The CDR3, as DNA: TGTGCCAGCAGTCCTGGACTGGGTTTCTACGAGCAGTACTTC. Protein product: CASSPGLGFYEQYF.

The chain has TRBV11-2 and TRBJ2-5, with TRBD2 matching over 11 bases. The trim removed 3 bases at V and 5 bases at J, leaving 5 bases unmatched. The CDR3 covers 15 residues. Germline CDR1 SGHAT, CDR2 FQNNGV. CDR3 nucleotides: TGTGCCAGCAGCTTGGGGACTAGCGGACAGGAGACCCAGTACTTC. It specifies CASSLGTSGQETQYF. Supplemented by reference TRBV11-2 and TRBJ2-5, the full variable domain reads EAGVAQSPRYKIIEKRQSVAFWCNPISGHATLYWYQQILGQGPKLLIQFQNNGVVDDSQLPKDRFSAERLKGVDSTLKIQPAKLEDSAVYLCASSLGTSGQETQYFGPGTRLLVL.

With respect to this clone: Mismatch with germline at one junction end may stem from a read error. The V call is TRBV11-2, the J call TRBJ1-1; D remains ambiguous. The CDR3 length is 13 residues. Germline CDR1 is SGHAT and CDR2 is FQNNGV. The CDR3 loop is CASSLMGSTEAFF. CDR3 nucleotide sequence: TGTGCCAGTAGCTTAATGGGCTCCACTGAAGCTTTCTTT.

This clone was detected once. The CDR3 nucleotides read TGCGCCAGCAGCTCCATTGTGAGACAGGGGCAAATCCAGAACACCGGGGAGCTGTTTTTT. It yields the protein CASSSIVRQGQIQNTGELFF. The chain recombines TRBV5-1 with TRBJ2-2; TRBD1 aligns across 8 bases. CDR1 is SGHRS and CDR2 is YFSETQ in the germline V gene. The CDR3 covers 20 residues. J lost 1 base, V lost 3 bases, and 17 bases had no gene match.

The CDR3 loop is CASRARQAGNTIYF. CDR3 in DNA: TGTGCCAGCAGAGCCAGACAGGCGGGAAACACCATATATTTT. The rearrangement joins TRBV6-5 to TRBJ1-3, with a weak D call TRBD1 (6 bases). The V gene's germline CDR1 is MNHEY and CDR2 SVGAGI. Trimming cost V 6 bases and J 4 bases, with 13 bases left between them. CDR3 size: 14 residues.

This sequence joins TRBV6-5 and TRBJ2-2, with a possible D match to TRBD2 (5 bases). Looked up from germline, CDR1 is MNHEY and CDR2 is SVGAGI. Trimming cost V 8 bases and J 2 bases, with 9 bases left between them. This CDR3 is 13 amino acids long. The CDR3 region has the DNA TGTGCCAGCCTAGCCCAAAACACCGGGGAGCTGTTTTTT. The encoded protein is CASLAQNTGELFF.

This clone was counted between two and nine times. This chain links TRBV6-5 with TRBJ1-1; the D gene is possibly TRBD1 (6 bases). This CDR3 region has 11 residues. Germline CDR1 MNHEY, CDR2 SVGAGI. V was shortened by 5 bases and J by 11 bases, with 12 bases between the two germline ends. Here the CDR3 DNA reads TGTGCCAGCAGTCCAGGGGTGGACGCTTTCTTT. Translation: CASSPGVDAFF.

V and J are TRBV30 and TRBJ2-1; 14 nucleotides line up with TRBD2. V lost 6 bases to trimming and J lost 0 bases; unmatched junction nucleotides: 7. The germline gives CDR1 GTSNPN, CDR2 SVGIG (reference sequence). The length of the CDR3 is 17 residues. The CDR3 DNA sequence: TGTGCCTGTGGGACTAGCGGGGGCCTAAGCTCCTACAATGAGCAGTTCTTC. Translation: CACGTSGGLSSYNEQFF.

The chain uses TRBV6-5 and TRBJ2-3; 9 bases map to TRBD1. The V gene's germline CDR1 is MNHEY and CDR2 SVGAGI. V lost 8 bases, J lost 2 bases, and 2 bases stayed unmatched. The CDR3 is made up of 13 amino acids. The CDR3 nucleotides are TGTGCCAGCCGGACAGGGGACACAGATACGCAGTATTTT. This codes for CASRTGDTDTQYF.

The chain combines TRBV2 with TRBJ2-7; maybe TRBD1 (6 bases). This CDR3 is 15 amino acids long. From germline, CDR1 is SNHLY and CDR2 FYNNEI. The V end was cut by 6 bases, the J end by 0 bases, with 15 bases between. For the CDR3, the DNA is TGTGCCAGCAGAGCGCAGGGGTCCCCCTCCTACGAGCAGTACTTC. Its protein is CASRAQGSPSYEQYF.

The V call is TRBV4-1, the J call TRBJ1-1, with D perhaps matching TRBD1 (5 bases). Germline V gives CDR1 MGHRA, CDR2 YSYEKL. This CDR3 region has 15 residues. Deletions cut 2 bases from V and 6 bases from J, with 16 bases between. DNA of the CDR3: TGCGCCAGCAGCCAACTCGTTTCAGGGTTACCTGAAGCTTTCTTT. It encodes CASSQLVSGLPEAFF.

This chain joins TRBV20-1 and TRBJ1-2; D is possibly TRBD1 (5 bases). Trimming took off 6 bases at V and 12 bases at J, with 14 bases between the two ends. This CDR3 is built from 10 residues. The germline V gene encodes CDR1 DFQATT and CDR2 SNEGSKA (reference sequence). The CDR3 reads CSAWSRDHTF. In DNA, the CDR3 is TGCAGTGCCTGGTCCAGGGATCACACCTTC.

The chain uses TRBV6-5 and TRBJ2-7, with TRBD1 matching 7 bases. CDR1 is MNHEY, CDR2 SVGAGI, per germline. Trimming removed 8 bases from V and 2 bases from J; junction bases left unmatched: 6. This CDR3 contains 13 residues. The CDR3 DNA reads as TGTGCCAGCGGAAGACAGGGCCCCTACGAGCAGTACTTC. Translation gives CASGRQGPYEQYF.